A single sample gave rise to the 22 T cell receptor beta chains below, sequenced in a study of cytomegalovirus exposure and HLA in healthy donors. The PCR contained 60 Vbeta and 13 Jbeta primers. Sequencing was performed with immunoSEQ multiplex PCR; in TCRdb, only in-frame clones are kept and a portion is missing. The sample includes 80,000 to 95,000 clones, 80% to 90% seen only once; the top ten take 1.9%. What was sequenced was PBMCs. These receptor sequences come from a woman aged 25 to 45 in good health and CMV-seronegative.

This clone showed up just a few times. This chain links TRBV7-3 with TRBJ2-1; TRBD2 aligns across 8 bases. Germline assignment: CDR1 SGHTA and CDR2 FQGTGA. The CDR3 has 15 amino acids. Trimming removed 6 bases from V and 4 bases from J; junction bases left unmatched: 8. DNA for the CDR3: TGTGCCAGCAGTCCTACTAGCGGCCAGTACAATGAGCAGTTCTTC. This gives the protein CASSPTSGQYNEQFF.

This clone came up once. The rearrangement links TRBV4-3 to TRBJ2-2, with 9 bases identical to TRBD2. V lost 0 bases to trimming and J lost 8 bases; unmatched junction nucleotides: 13. Germline V gene sequence: CDR1 LGHNA, CDR2 YSLEER. The length of the CDR3 is 18 residues. This CDR3 reads CASSQDPGSGRSGGELFF. In DNA, the CDR3 is TGCGCCAGCAGCCAAGACCCCGGGAGCGGGAGGAGTGGTGGGGAGCTGTTTTTT.

J is TRBJ1-2 and V is TRBV19; D is unresolved. The germline V gene has CDR1 LNHDA and CDR2 SQIVND (reference sequence). The CDR3 spans 15 residues. The ends were cut back, 8 bases at V and 0 bases at J, with 16 bases in the middle. The CDR3 region has the DNA TGTGCCAGTTTGCGGGGTTCCGGCACTAACTATGGCTACACCTTC. It specifies CASLRGSGTNYGYTF.

V and J are TRBV28 and TRBJ1-1; unclear D gene. V was clipped by 6 bases and J by 1 base, with 9 bases between them. The germline gives CDR1 MDHEN, CDR2 SYDVKM. The CDR3 has 13 residues. The chain's CDR3 is CASRPPRNTEAFF. In DNA, the CDR3 is TGTGCCAGCAGACCCCCCAGGAACACTGAAGCTTTCTTT.

The chain combines TRBV2 with TRBJ1-3, with D uncertain. Trimming cost V 3 bases and J 4 bases, with 16 bases left between them. The CDR3 extends over 16 amino acids. Germline V gene lookup returns CDR1 SNHLY and CDR2 FYNNEI. The CDR3 coding sequence is TGTGCCAGCAGTGACCCCGGCGAGGCTCGGGGAAACACCATATATTTT. Translating gives CASSDPGEARGNTIYF.

The V call is TRBV6-6, the J call TRBJ1-5; TRBD1 matches 7 bases. Trimming cost V 4 bases and J 5 bases; bases outside gene matches: 11. Germline V CDR1 and CDR2: MNHNY, SVGAGI (reference sequence). The length of the CDR3 is 16 residues. Here the CDR3 DNA reads TGTGCCAGCAGTTTACAGGGGCTAGGTCTCGATCAGCCCCAGCATTTT. Protein sequence: CASSLQGLGLDQPQHF.

A few counts support this clone. CDR3 residues: CASSFTGRGSNEKLFF. DNA for the CDR3: TGTGCCAGCAGCTTCACAGGGAGGGGCAGCAATGAAAAACTGTTTTTT. V usage is TRBV28 and J usage is TRBJ1-4; tentatively, D is TRBD1 (6 bases). Germline-derived CDR1 and CDR2 are MDHEN and SYDVKM. V gave up 6 bases and J gave up 5 bases, with 19 bases separating them. The CDR3 is 16 residues long.

The J gene is TRBJ1-3, the V gene TRBV6-1; 8 bases map to TRBD1. The germline V gene encodes CDR1 MNHNS and CDR2 SASEGT. J lost 4 bases, V lost 11 bases, and 7 bases had no gene match. This CDR3 spans 13 amino acids. CDR3: CAGRQGPGNTIYF. The DNA for the CDR3 is TGTGCCGGCCGACAGGGGCCCGGAAACACCATATATTTT.

This chain links TRBV4-1 with TRBJ1-2; the match to TRBD1 covers 11 bases. Looked up from germline, CDR1 is MGHRA and CDR2 is YSYEKL. This CDR3 is built from 15 residues. The V and J ends lost 0 bases and 9 bases, in that order; junction bases with no gene match: 6. CDR3 sequence reads: CASSQDTGQGARYTF. CDR3 coding DNA: TGCGCCAGCAGCCAAGATACCGGACAGGGGGCTCGCTACACCTTC.

This chain links TRBV10-3 with TRBJ2-1; 10 bases match TRBD1. Germline V gene lookup returns CDR1 ENHRY and CDR2 SYGVKD. Trimming took 6 bases from V and 5 from J; bases not matched to a gene: 7. There are 15 residues in the CDR3. The CDR3 region is CAISPGTGVNNEQFF. The CDR3 region has the DNA TGTGCCATCAGCCCTGGGACAGGGGTTAACAATGAGCAGTTCTTC.

This chain uses TRBV6-1 with TRBJ2-2; possible D gene TRBD2, 5 bases. The CDR3 extends over 12 amino acids. CDR1 is MNHNS, CDR2 SASEGT, per germline. V lost 8 bases and J 6 bases, leaving 10 bases between the germline ends. The CDR3 DNA sequence: TGTGCCAGCGGCAGGAGGTCCGGGGAGCTGTTTTTT. This encodes CASGRRSGELFF.

V gene TRBV5-1 combines with J gene TRBJ2-2, with 9 bases identical to TRBD2. The CDR3 is 18 amino acids. Germline CDR1 is SGHRS and CDR2 is YFSETQ. J was trimmed by 5 bases and V by 5 bases; bases with no gene match: 16. The CDR3 DNA sequence: TGCGCCAGCAGTCTCACCGGGACTAGCCATAACATAACCGGGGAGCTGTTTTTT. It encodes CASSLTGTSHNITGELFF.

The gene calls are TRBV2 and TRBJ2-1; 9 bases line up with TRBD2. V was pared by 6 bases and J by 5 bases, with 8 bases of the junction left unmatched. Germline V CDR1 and CDR2: SNHLY, FYNNEI. This CDR3 is built from 15 residues. Here the CDR3 reads CASRQKLAGHNEQFF. DNA of the CDR3: TGTGCCAGCAGGCAGAAACTAGCGGGTCACAATGAGCAGTTCTTC.

The chain uses TRBV6-5 and TRBJ2-7; 9 bases fit TRBD1. V lost 6 bases to trimming and J lost 3 bases; unmatched junction nucleotides: 9. The V gene's germline CDR1 is MNHEY and CDR2 SVGAGI. The CDR3 has 15 residues. CDR3 residues: CASSPTGTGSYEQYF. CDR3 nucleotide sequence: TGTGCCAGCAGCCCAACAGGGACAGGGAGCTACGAGCAGTACTTC.

V is TRBV10-3 and J is TRBJ2-1, with D possibly being TRBD1 (6 bases). Looked up from germline, CDR1 is ENHRY and CDR2 is SYGVKD. The V end lost 10 bases, the J end lost 4 bases, and 11 bases lay between the germline ends. CDR3 size: 12 residues. The CDR3 DNA reads TGTGCCACCGGGGACATTTACAATGAGCAGTTCTTC. Its translation: CATGDIYNEQFF.

The V and J genes are TRBV19 and TRBJ2-7; 8 bases are shared with TRBD2. V lost 3 bases to trimming and J lost 9 bases; unmatched junction nucleotides: 13. CDR1 and CDR2 (germline): LNHDA, SQIVND (reference sequence). The CDR3 is 15 amino acids. The CDR3, as DNA: TGTGCCAGTAGTATCATTGGGACTAGTAGCCACGGGCAGTACTTC. Translating gives CASSIIGTSSHGQYF.

CDR3 sequence: CASSLEPGWTYEQYF. In nucleotides, the CDR3 is TGTGCCAGCAGCTTAGAGCCGGGGTGGACCTACGAGCAGTACTTC. This rearrangement joins TRBV7-3 to TRBJ2-7, with a tentative D call TRBD2 (5 bases). The CDR3 length is 15 residues. Trimming took off 2 bases at V and 2 bases at J, with 13 bases between the two ends. CDR1 and CDR2 from the germline V gene are SGHTA and FQGTGA.

The V gene is TRBV19, the J gene TRBJ1-5; 12 bases agree with TRBD1. CDR1 LNHDA and CDR2 SQIVND come from the germline V gene (reference sequence). This CDR3 comprises 16 residues. V lost 4 bases and J lost 7; bases outside the gene matches: 8. CDR3 nucleotide sequence: TGTGCCAGTAGTAGCTGGGACAGGGGGCGCGGGCAGCCCCAGCATTTT. This encodes CASSSWDRGRGQPQHF.

This clone was counted a single time. Other DNA sequences in the same sample also yield this CDR3. The chain joins TRBV7-2 to TRBJ2-7; tentative D call: TRBD2 (5 bases). Trimming stripped 6 bases from V and 10 bases from J, with 16 bases between. Per the germline V gene, CDR1 is SGHTA and CDR2 is FQGNSA. There are 12 residues in the CDR3. CDR3 protein: CASSSGLIKQYF. CDR3 DNA: TGTGCCAGCAGTTCAGGACTGATAAAACAGTACTTC.

The chain has TRBV5-4 and TRBJ2-2; 8 nucleotides align to TRBD2. CDR1 is SGHNT and CDR2 is YYREEE in the germline V gene (reference sequence). Trimming at V came to 4 bases and at J to 7 bases, leaving 15 bases not matched to a gene. This CDR3 has 17 residues. The CDR3 reads CASSPEGSGSRNGELFF. The CDR3, as DNA: TGTGCCAGCAGCCCGGAGGGGAGCGGGAGCCGGAACGGGGAGCTGTTTTTT. Together with reference TRBV5-4 and TRBJ2-2, the CDR3 gives the full variable domain: ETGVTQSPTHLIKTRGQQVTLRCSSQSGHNTVSWYQQALGQGPQFIFQYYREEENGRGNFPPRFSGLQFPNYSSELNVNALELDDSALYLCASSPEGSGSRNGELFFGEGSRLTVL.

The table lists this clone with a count of one. The CDR3, as DNA: TGTGCCAGCCGATTGACTAGCGGCTACGAGCAGTACTTC. Protein product: CASRLTSGYEQYF. This chain connects TRBV2 to TRBJ2-7; 9 bases map to TRBD2. The CDR3 has 13 amino acids. CDR1 is SNHLY and CDR2 is FYNNEI in the germline V gene. Trimming removed 8 bases from V and 3 bases from J; junction bases left unmatched: 5. Supplemented by reference TRBV2 and TRBJ2-7, the full variable domain reads EPEVTQTPSHQVTQMGQEVILRCVPISNHLYFYWYRQILGQKVEFLVSFYNNEISEKSEIFDDQFSVERPDGSNFTLKIRSTKLEDSAMYFCASRLTSGYEQYFGPGTRLTVT.

The rearrangement uses TRBV5-1 and TRBJ2-7; D is possibly TRBD1 (5 bases). Germline CDR1 and CDR2: SGHRS and YFSETQ. The CDR3 is 13 residues long. The germline V and J ends were trimmed by 0 bases and 3 bases, with 7 bases remaining between them. CDR3 residues: CASSLGRDYEQYF. In DNA form, the CDR3 reads TGCGCCAGCAGCTTGGGCAGGGACTACGAGCAGTACTTC.